This T cell receptor beta chain stems from a study of OX40 agonist ivuxolimab in advanced cancers. The V gene lost 3 bases and the J gene lost 3 bases, with 13 bases spanning the gap. This CDR3 comprises 14 residues. The germline CDR1 and CDR2 sequences are SGDLS and YYNGEE. The table came from immunoSEQ multiplex PCR; TCRdb's copy has only in-frame clones and leaves some out. The sample holds some 87,000 clones, approximately 93% seen once. The sample was CD4+ or CD8+ T cells sorted from blood, taken in a trial of the OX40 agonist ivuxolimab. This chain connects TRBV9 to TRBJ2-7, with D perhaps TRBD2 (5 bases). This TCR came from an adult with an advanced solid tumor such as melanoma, head and neck, liver or kidney cancer. Here the CDR3 DNA reads TGTGCCAGCAGCGGCGGCACTAGTATCTACGAGCAGTACTTC. This translates into CASSGGTSIYEQYF.